The 9 T cell receptor beta chains in this list originate from one sample, sequenced in a study of shared clonotypes between healthy human individuals. Only in-frame clones appear in the TCRdb table, and some are missing; sequencing was by immunoSEQ multiplex PCR. The data show approximately 720,000 clones, with less than 80% seen just once and 1.8% held by the top ten. Sequencing input: memory CD4+ T cells sorted from blood. The subset denotes: CD45RA-negative fraction. Every receptor here comes from a woman in her twenties or thirties in good health.

There are many counts of this clone. The chain uses TRBV11-3 and TRBJ1-3; no reliable D call. Trimming took 2 bases from V and 0 from J, leaving 8 bases between them. CDR1 is SGHNT and CDR2 is YENEEA in the germline V gene. CDR3 length: 15 residues. CDR3 region: CASSLSPGSGNTIYF. CDR3 nucleotides: TGTGCCAGCAGCTTATCCCCGGGCTCTGGAAACACCATATATTTT.

This clone appeared many times. The chain carries TRBV7-9 and TRBJ1-1, with D possibly being TRBD1 (6 bases). The CDR3 is 13 residues long. Germline V CDR1 and CDR2: SEHNR, FQNEAQ (reference sequence). The ends were cut back, 5 bases at V and 7 bases at J, with 14 bases in the middle. CDR3 region: CASSPTGQVEAFF. CDR3 nucleotide sequence: TGTGCCAGCAGCCCCACAGGGCAGGTTGAAGCTTTCTTT.

The rearrangement links TRBV5-4 to TRBJ2-5; 8 bases map to TRBD2. The germline V gene encodes CDR1 SGHNT and CDR2 YYREEE (reference sequence). The J segment lost 5 bases and the V segment lost 0 bases, leaving 3 bases of the junction unmatched. This CDR3 region has 14 residues. The CDR3 protein is CASSLGAGEETQYF. The CDR3 DNA follows: TGTGCCAGCAGCTTGGGAGCGGGAGAGGAGACCCAGTACTTC.

A single count supports this clone. This rearrangement joins TRBV7-9 to TRBJ2-1, with unresolved D. Germline CDR1 and CDR2: SEHNR and FQNEAQ (reference sequence). This CDR3 is 14 amino acids long. V lost 5 bases and J 6 bases, leaving 14 bases between the germline ends. The CDR3 sequence is CASSISRILNEQFF. CDR3 DNA: TGTGCCAGCAGCATTTCACGTATACTCAATGAGCAGTTCTTC.

The chain is built from TRBV28 and TRBJ2-4; unclear D gene. The germline CDR1 and CDR2 sequences are MDHEN and SYDVKM. This CDR3 comprises 15 residues. Deletions cut 10 bases from V and 3 bases from J, with 19 bases between. CDR3 protein: CATGPPGIDKNIQYF. In DNA form, the CDR3 reads TGTGCCACCGGGCCGCCCGGAATTGACAAAAACATTCAGTACTTC.

Concerning this clone itself: Sequence at one end of the junction differs from germline and may be a read error. This chain links TRBV11-2 with TRBJ2-3; a weak D match, TRBD2 (6 bases). Germline lookup yields CDR1 SGHAT and CDR2 FQNNGV. The CDR3 loop spans 16 amino acids. This CDR3 is CASSLDPGLNTDTQYF. The CDR3 DNA reads as TGTGCCAGCAGCCTAGATCCGGGACTCAACACAGATACGCAGTATTTT.

The J gene is TRBJ1-4, the V gene TRBV19; 7 nucleotides line up with TRBD1. V dropped 5 bases and J dropped 5; count of bases not matched to a gene: 11. The length of the CDR3 is 16 residues. Per germline, CDR1 LNHDA and CDR2 SQIVND (reference sequence). CDR3 sequence (DNA): TGTGCCAGTAGTGTCATTTCCGGGACAGTCAATGAAAAACTGTTTTTT. Amino acids: CASSVISGTVNEKLFF.

The rearrangement joins TRBV29-1 to TRBJ2-3; 11 bases fit TRBD2. Germline V gene sequence: CDR1 SQVTM, CDR2 ANQGSEA. This CDR3 region has 17 residues. Trimming cost V 2 bases and J 4 bases; bases outside gene matches: 11. CDR3 sequence reads: CSVELRLAGGPPDTQYF. The DNA of the CDR3 is TGCAGCGTTGAATTAAGGTTAGCGGGAGGGCCTCCAGATACGCAGTATTTT.

A word on this clone: With a much larger clone just one base away, this may be a read error. Other DNA sequences in the same sample also yield this CDR3. The V gene is TRBV2, the J gene TRBJ1-1; TRBD1 aligns across 9 bases. CDR1 and CDR2 from the germline V gene are SNHLY and FYNNEI. Germline trimming cut 6 bases from V and 2 bases from J; bases unmatched to any gene: 1. The CDR3 is made up of 13 amino acids. CDR3 coding DNA: TGTGCCAGCAGGGGACAGGGAAACACTGAAGCTTTCTTT. It yields the protein CASRGQGNTEAFF.